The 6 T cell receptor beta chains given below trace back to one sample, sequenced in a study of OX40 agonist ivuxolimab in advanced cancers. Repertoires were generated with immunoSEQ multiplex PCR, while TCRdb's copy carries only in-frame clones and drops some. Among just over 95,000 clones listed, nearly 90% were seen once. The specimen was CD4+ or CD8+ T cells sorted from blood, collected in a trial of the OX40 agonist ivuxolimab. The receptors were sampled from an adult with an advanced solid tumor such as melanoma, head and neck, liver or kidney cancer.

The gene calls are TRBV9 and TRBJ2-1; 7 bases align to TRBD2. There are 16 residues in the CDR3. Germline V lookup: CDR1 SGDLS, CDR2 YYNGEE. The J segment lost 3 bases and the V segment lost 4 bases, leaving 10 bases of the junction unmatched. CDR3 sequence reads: CASSQTSLAVYNEQFF. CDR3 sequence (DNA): TGTGCCAGCAGCCAGACGAGCCTAGCGGTCTACAATGAGCAGTTCTTC. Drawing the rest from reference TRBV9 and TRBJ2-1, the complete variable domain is DSGVTQTPKHLITATGQRVTLRCSPRSGDLSVYWYQQSLDQGLQFLIQYYNGEERAKGNILERFSAQQFPDLHSELNLSSLELGDSALYFCASSQTSLAVYNEQFFGPGTRLTVL.

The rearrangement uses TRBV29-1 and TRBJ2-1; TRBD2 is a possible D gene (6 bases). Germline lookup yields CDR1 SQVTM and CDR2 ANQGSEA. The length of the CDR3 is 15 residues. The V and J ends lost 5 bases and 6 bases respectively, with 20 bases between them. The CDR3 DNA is TGCAGCGTTCCCATGGGCCTAGCGATATCCAATGAGCAGTTCTTC. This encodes CSVPMGLAISNEQFF.

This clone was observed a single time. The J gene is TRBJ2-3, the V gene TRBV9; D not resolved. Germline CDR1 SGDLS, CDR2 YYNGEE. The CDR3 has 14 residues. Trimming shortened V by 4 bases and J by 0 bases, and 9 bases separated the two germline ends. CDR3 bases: TGTGCCAGCAGCCGTTCGGTAAGCACAGATACGCAGTATTTT. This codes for CASSRSVSTDTQYF.

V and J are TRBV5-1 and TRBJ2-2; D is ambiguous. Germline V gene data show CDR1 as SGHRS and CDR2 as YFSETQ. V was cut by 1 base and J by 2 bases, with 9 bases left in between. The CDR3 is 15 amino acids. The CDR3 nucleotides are TGCGCCAGCAGCTTGTCCGTCGGAAACACCGGGGAGCTGTTTTTT. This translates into CASSLSVGNTGELFF.

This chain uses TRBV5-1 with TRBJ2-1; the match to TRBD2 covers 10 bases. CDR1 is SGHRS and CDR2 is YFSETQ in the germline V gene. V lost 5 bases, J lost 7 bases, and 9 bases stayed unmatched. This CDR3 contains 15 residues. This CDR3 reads CASSWASGGRNEQFF. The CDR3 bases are TGCGCCAGCAGTTGGGCTAGCGGGGGACGGAATGAGCAGTTCTTC. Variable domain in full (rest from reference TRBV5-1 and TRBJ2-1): KAGVTQTPRYLIKTRGQQVTLSCSPISGHRSVSWYQQTPGQGLQFLFEYFSETQRNKGNFPGRFSGRQFSNSRSEMNVSTLELGDSALYLCASSWASGGRNEQFFGPGTRLTVL.

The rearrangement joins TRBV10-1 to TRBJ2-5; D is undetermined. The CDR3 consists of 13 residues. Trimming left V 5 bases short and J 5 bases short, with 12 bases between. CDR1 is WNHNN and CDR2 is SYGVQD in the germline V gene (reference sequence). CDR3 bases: TGCGCCAGCAGTCCAGAGGATCCGGAGACCCAGTACTTC. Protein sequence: CASSPEDPETQYF.